A single sample is the source of the 20 T cell receptor beta chains below, sequenced in a study of cytomegalovirus exposure and HLA in healthy donors. The PCR ran on 60 Vbeta and 13 Jbeta primers. Sequencing used immunoSEQ multiplex PCR; TCRdb keeps in-frame clones, though not all of them. Here the sample spans some 150,000 clones, over 60% being singletons. Sequenced input: PBMCs. Receptor source: a woman aged 25 to 45 in good health and CMV-seropositive.

This clone was seen just once. The J gene is TRBJ1-1, the V gene TRBV19; perhaps TRBD1 as D (6 bases). Germline V gives CDR1 LNHDA, CDR2 SQIVND (reference sequence). Trimming took off 3 bases at V and 5 bases at J, with 13 bases between the two ends. The CDR3 consists of 14 residues. The CDR3 nucleotides read TGTGCCAGTAGTATCGGGCAGGGGTATACTGAAGCTTTCTTT. This encodes CASSIGQGYTEAFF.

Remarks on this clone: Distinct nucleotide sequences in the sample also encode this CDR3. The V and J genes are TRBV28 and TRBJ1-2; D is unresolved. The germline gives CDR1 MDHEN, CDR2 SYDVKM. This CDR3 has 14 amino acids. V lost 3 bases to trimming and J lost 2 bases, with 10 bases between them. CDR3 coding DNA: TGTGCCAGCAGTTTGGGCAGCGGAAACTATGGCTACACCTTC. It codes for CASSLGSGNYGYTF.

The chain combines TRBV11-2 with TRBJ1-1; D might be TRBD1 (6 bases). The V gene lost 0 bases and the J gene lost 4 bases, with 12 bases spanning the gap. The CDR3 has 15 amino acids. CDR1 and CDR2 from the germline V gene are SGHAT and FQNNGV. CDR3 nucleotide sequence: TGTGCCAGCAGCTTAGAAACAGGGCCGACCACTGAAGCTTTCTTT. It codes for CASSLETGPTTEAFF.

In its sample, this clone was seen a few times. The V call is TRBV10-1, the J call TRBJ2-3, with D possibly being TRBD1 (5 bases). Germline V gene data show CDR1 as WNHNN and CDR2 as SYGVQD (reference sequence). Between the trimmed V and J ends, which lost 4 bases and 6 bases, there was a span of 14 bases. The CDR3 extends over 14 amino acids. The CDR3: CASSGTFAGDTQYF. The CDR3 DNA sequence: TGCGCCAGCAGTGGGACATTCGCTGGGGATACGCAGTATTTT.

The genes are TRBV4-1 and TRBJ2-3; possible D gene TRBD2, 7 bases. This CDR3 is built from 17 residues. The ends were cut back, 4 bases at V and 8 bases at J, with 25 bases in the middle. Germline assignment: CDR1 MGHRA and CDR2 YSYEKL. Here the CDR3 reads CASSPGPRRGPYGTQYF. CDR3 coding DNA: TGCGCCAGCAGCCCCGGGCCGCGGCGGGGGCCGTATGGTACGCAGTATTTT.

The gene calls are TRBV7-8 and TRBJ1-1; D remains ambiguous. The germline gives CDR1 SGHVS, CDR2 FQNEAQ. Trimming shortened V by 5 bases and J by 1 base, and 14 bases separated the two germline ends. This CDR3 region has 15 residues. The CDR3 DNA is TGTGCCAGCAGCCAACGACCGGGAAGGAACACTGAAGCTTTCTTT. Protein sequence: CASSQRPGRNTEAFF. Full variable domain (missing parts from reference TRBV7-8 and TRBJ1-1): GAGVSQSPRYKVAKRGQDVALRCDPISGHVSLFWYQQALGQGPEFLTYFQNEAQLDKSGLPSDRFFAERPEGSVSTLKIQRTQQEDSAVYLCASSQRPGRNTEAFFGQGTRLTVV.

The V and J genes are TRBV6-5 and TRBJ2-7; 12 bases line up with TRBD1. Trimming cost V 4 bases and J 0 bases; bases outside gene matches: 1. The germline gives CDR1 MNHEY, CDR2 SVGAGI. CDR3 size: 15 residues. The CDR3 sequence: CASSLGQGASYEQYF. The CDR3, as DNA: TGTGCCAGCAGTTTGGGACAGGGGGCCTCCTACGAGCAGTACTTC.

The chain joins TRBV27 to TRBJ2-3; 8 bases map to TRBD2. Germline-derived CDR1 and CDR2 are MNHEY and SMNVEV (reference sequence). V shed 0 bases and J 7 bases; nucleotides not matched to a gene: 21. The CDR3 extends over 20 amino acids. The CDR3, as DNA: TGTGCCAGCAGTTTATCCTGGATGCAGAGGGGGGGACTAGTAAAGCATACGCAGTATTTT. It encodes CASSLSWMQRGGLVKHTQYF.

In this sample, this clone turned up once. The CDR3 reads CASTLGAESYNEQFF. The CDR3 nucleotides are TGTGCCAGCACCCTTGGGGCCGAATCCTACAATGAGCAGTTCTTC. This chain joins TRBV7-6 and TRBJ2-1; a weak D match, TRBD1 (5 bases). CDR3 length equals 15 residues. V was trimmed by 7 bases and J by 1 base, leaving 14 bases between them. Germline V gene sequence: CDR1 SGHVS, CDR2 FNYEAQ.

The V gene is TRBV19, the J gene TRBJ1-4; D unresolved. The V end lost 5 bases, the J end lost 5 bases, and 18 bases lay between the germline ends. Germline V gene sequence: CDR1 LNHDA, CDR2 SQIVND (reference sequence). This CDR3 comprises 16 residues. CDR3: CASSASPREPNEKLFF. The CDR3 DNA reads as TGTGCCAGTAGTGCGTCCCCGAGGGAACCAAATGAAAAACTGTTTTTT.

The table lists this clone with a few counts. This chain links TRBV6-1 with TRBJ1-5; 8 nucleotides agree with TRBD1. V was pared by 5 bases and J by 2 bases, with 2 bases of the junction left unmatched. The V gene's germline CDR1 is MNHNS and CDR2 SASEGT. CDR3 length: 14 amino acids. The DNA for the CDR3 is TGTGCCAGCAGTCCGACAGGGGGCAATCAGCCCCAGCATTTT. Encoded protein: CASSPTGGNQPQHF.

The chain has TRBV2 and TRBJ2-7, with unresolved D. The CDR3 is 14 residues long. CDR1 and CDR2 from the germline V gene are SNHLY and FYNNEI. V was clipped by 7 bases and J by 2 bases, with 15 bases between them. The CDR3 bases are TGTGCCAGCAATATAGGTAGCTTTGCCTACGAGCAGTACTTC. It specifies CASNIGSFAYEQYF.

The chain couples TRBV4-1 to TRBJ2-3; tentatively, D is TRBD2 (6 bases). Germline loops: CDR1 MGHRA, CDR2 YSYEKL. This CDR3 is 17 amino acids long. Deletions cut 1 base from V and 5 bases from J, with 19 bases between. CDR3 nucleotide sequence: TGCGCCAGCAGCCAAGGCGGGACGGGGATGCCAAGAGATACGCAGTATTTT. The encoded protein is CASSQGGTGMPRDTQYF.

The V and J genes are TRBV6-1 and TRBJ2-2; possibly TRBD1 for D (5 bases). V lost 3 bases and J 4 bases, leaving 12 bases between the germline ends. CDR3 length: 15 residues. Germline V gene sequence: CDR1 MNHNS, CDR2 SASEGT. The CDR3 DNA reads as TGTGCCAGCAGTGAGTGGCAGGGTCTCACCGGGGAGCTGTTTTTT. Protein product: CASSEWQGLTGELFF.

The chain employs TRBV28 and TRBJ1-2, with D perhaps matching TRBD1 (5 bases). The CDR3 extends over 14 amino acids. Germline V CDR1 and CDR2: MDHEN, SYDVKM. Trimming removed 6 bases from V and 3 bases from J, with 14 bases in between. CDR3 in DNA: TGTGCCAGCAGCCTACCCGACAGACACTATGGCTACACCTTC. This codes for CASSLPDRHYGYTF.

This clone was observed a handful of times. The chain links TRBV7-9 to TRBJ1-1, with 7 nucleotides matching TRBD1. CDR1 is SEHNR and CDR2 is FQNEAQ in the germline V gene (reference sequence). The junction had 9 bases not matched to a gene; V was cut back by 5 bases and J by 0 bases. This CDR3 comprises 16 residues. As DNA, the CDR3 is TGTGCCAGCAGCGCCCGGACAGGTTTTATGAACACTGAAGCTTTCTTT. Its translation: CASSARTGFMNTEAFF.

The V call is TRBV28, the J call TRBJ1-1; no reliable D call. V shed 0 bases and J shed 8 bases, with 19 bases lying between them. In germline, CDR1 is MDHEN, CDR2 SYDVKM. The CDR3 length is 16 residues. The CDR3 protein is CASSLWAVRNPQEAFF. The CDR3, as DNA: TGTGCCAGCAGTTTATGGGCGGTCCGTAATCCCCAGGAAGCTTTCTTT. Full variable domain (rest looked up from reference TRBV28 and TRBJ1-1): DVKVTQSSRYLVKRTGEKVFLECVQDMDHENMFWYRQDPGLGLRLIYFSYDVKMKEKGDIPEGYSVSREKKERFSLILESASTNQTSMYLCASSLWAVRNPQEAFFGQGTRLTVV.

This clone was detected only once. This sequence joins TRBV5-4 and TRBJ2-3, with 11 bases fitting TRBD2. CDR1 is SGHNT, CDR2 YYREEE, per germline (reference sequence). The CDR3 totals 16 residues. V was clipped by 4 bases and J by 3 bases; unmatched bases: 7. CDR3 sequence (DNA): TGTGCCAGCAGCCCGGCTAGCGGGGGGTTAACAGATACGCAGTATTTT. Its protein is CASSPASGGLTDTQYF.

The rearrangement joins TRBV5-1 to TRBJ2-2; 9 bases fit TRBD2. CDR1 SGHRS and CDR2 YFSETQ come from the germline V gene. V trimming: 0 bases; J trimming: 4 bases; junction bases outside the gene matches: 13. This CDR3 region has 19 residues. Here the CDR3 reads CASSLVPALAGRFTGELFF. CDR3 bases: TGCGCCAGCAGCTTGGTTCCGGCGCTAGCGGGACGGTTCACCGGGGAGCTGTTTTTT.

The chain has TRBV5-1 and TRBJ1-4; 9 bases map to TRBD1. CDR3 length: 15 amino acids. Germline values: CDR1 SGHRS, CDR2 YFSETQ. V shed 0 bases and J 5 bases; nucleotides not matched to a gene: 2. CDR3 protein: CASSLEGTGNEKLFF. CDR3 DNA: TGCGCCAGCAGCTTGGAGGGGACAGGGAATGAAAAACTGTTTTTT.